These 29 T cell receptor beta chains were sequenced from one sample in a study of T-cell reconstitution after alpha-beta-depleted transplantation in children. Preparation of the TCRbeta library involved a method that used unique molecular identifiers. TCRdb redid the calling of the PCR reads with MiXCR, one entry per CDR3 protein. This repertoire shows hundreds of thousands of distinct CDR3 sequences, 10% to 15% found once; its top ten account for roughly 2.3%. The specimen comprised PBMCs, mostly from graft donor cells, sampled 360 days after TCRalphabeta/CD19-depleted stem cell transplant. Receptors were obtained from a male patient between 5 and 17 years old who had a stem cell transplant for acute myeloid leukemia, so the T cells may come from the graft donor.

This clonotype was observed a few times. The chain combines TRBV7-9 with TRBJ2-2, with 7 bases identical to TRBD2. This CDR3 has 17 amino acids. The J segment lost 4 bases and the V segment lost 1 base, leaving 9 bases of the junction unmatched. Germline values: CDR1 SEHNR, CDR2 FQNEAQ (reference sequence). CDR3 sequence: CASSLEHGLVGTGELFF. The DNA of the CDR3 is TGTGCCAGCAGCTTAGAGCACGGACTAGTCGGCACCGGGGAGCTGTTTTTT.

This sequence joins TRBV9 and TRBJ2-7; 10 bases map to TRBD1. CDR3 length: 15 residues. Germline V gene lookup returns CDR1 SGDLS and CDR2 YYNGEE. The junction had 6 bases not matched to a gene; V was cut back by 3 bases and J by 3 bases. The CDR3 DNA reads TGTGCCAGCAGCGCCTTCAGGGACAGGGGCTACGAGCAGTACTTC. This sequence encodes CASSAFRDRGYEQYF. The full variable domain, with the rest looked up from reference TRBV9 and TRBJ2-7, is DSGVTQTPKHLITATGQRVTLRCSPRSGDLSVYWYQQSLDQGLQFLIQYYNGEERAKGNILERFSAQQFPDLHSELNLSSLELGDSALYFCASSAFRDRGYEQYFGPGTRLTVT.

The rearrangement uses TRBV20-1 and TRBJ2-5, with D possibly being TRBD2 (6 bases). The CDR3 is 11 residues long. Trimming took off 5 bases at V and 3 bases at J, with 7 bases between the two ends. Germline CDR1 reads DFQATT; CDR2 reads SNEGSKA (reference sequence). CDR3 protein: CSAQREETQYF. CDR3 DNA: TGCAGTGCTCAGCGGGAAGAGACCCAGTACTTC.

The V and J genes are TRBV6-1 and TRBJ2-5; 7 bases fit TRBD2. The CDR3 extends over 13 amino acids. CDR1 is MNHNS, CDR2 SASEGT, per germline. J gave up 9 bases and V 8 bases, and 12 bases lay outside the gene matches. The DNA for the CDR3 is TGTGCCAGCGGCCAGGTTAAGCGGGATTCCCAGTACTTC. It specifies CASGQVKRDSQYF.

This clonotype turned up a few times. V and J are TRBV28 and TRBJ2-3, with TRBD2 matching over 10 bases. Trimming removed 3 bases from V and 0 bases from J; junction bases left unmatched: 6. CDR1 MDHEN and CDR2 SYDVKM come from the germline V gene. CDR3 length: 17 residues. CDR3: CASSFSGLADSTDTQYF. The DNA for the CDR3 is TGTGCCAGCAGTTTTTCCGGACTAGCGGATAGCACAGATACGCAGTATTTT. Full variable domain (outside the CDR3, taken from reference TRBV28 and TRBJ2-3): DVKVTQSSRYLVKRTGEKVFLECVQDMDHENMFWYRQDPGLGLRLIYFSYDVKMKEKGDIPEGYSVSREKKERFSLILESASTNQTSMYLCASSFSGLADSTDTQYFGPGTRLTVL.

This clonotype has a handful of counts. The rearrangement uses TRBV12-3 or TRBV12-4 and TRBJ1-1; D is uncertain. Trimming cost V 4 bases and J 1 base, with 13 bases left between them. This CDR3 is built from 15 residues. This CDR3 is CASSSLVGSNTEAFF. The CDR3 coding sequence is TGTGCCAGCAGTTCGTTAGTAGGCTCGAACACTGAAGCTTTCTTT.

This clonotype was counted between two and nine times. J is TRBJ2-3 and V is TRBV6-1; D possibly corresponds to TRBD1 (6 bases). The CDR3 totals 14 residues. Germline V CDR1 and CDR2: MNHNS, SASEGT. The V and J ends lost 6 bases and 5 bases respectively, with 15 bases between them. The CDR3 here is CASSDIGGGDTQYF. CDR3 coding DNA: TGTGCCAGCAGCGACATTGGGGGCGGAGATACGCAGTATTTT.

This clonotype appeared many times. In nucleotides, the CDR3 is TGCGCCAGCAGCCCGCTCTCCGGACTAGCGGGAGTTGGAGAGACCCAGTACTTC. Its translation is CASSPLSGLAGVGETQYF. The chain has TRBV5-1 and TRBJ2-5; TRBD2 matches 13 bases. Trimming took 4 bases from V and 4 from J; bases not matched to a gene: 13. Germline CDR1 and CDR2: SGHRS and YFSETQ. This CDR3 has 18 amino acids.

The DNA of the CDR3 is TGTGCCAGCAGTCCCCGGGGCGGGGGGTCCAAAAACATTCAGTACTTC. As protein: CASSPRGGGSKNIQYF. The V gene is TRBV12-3 or TRBV12-4, the J gene TRBJ2-4; the match to TRBD2 covers 8 bases. The CDR3 spans 16 residues. After removal of 5 bases from V and 2 bases from J, the junction contained 8 bases not matched to a gene.

This clonotype was seen a handful of times. V gene TRBV6-4 combines with J gene TRBJ2-2; a weak D match, TRBD2 (6 bases). CDR1 MRHNA and CDR2 SNTAGT come from the germline V gene. The CDR3 consists of 13 residues. V was cut by 2 bases and J by 11 bases, with 12 bases left in between. CDR3 nucleotides: TGTGCCAGCAGTGACGGGACTCACGAAGAGCTGTTTTTT. Its translation is CASSDGTHEELFF.

This clonotype was detected many times. The J gene is TRBJ2-6, the V gene TRBV2, with 9 nucleotides matching TRBD2. This CDR3 region has 17 residues. V was clipped by 8 bases and J by 0 bases; unmatched bases: 8. CDR1 is SNHLY and CDR2 is FYNNEI in the germline V gene. As DNA, the CDR3 is TGTGCCAGCCGAACTAGCGGGCTGCGCTCTGGGGCCAACGTCCTGACTTTC. Translated, it gives CASRTSGLRSGANVLTF.

V usage is TRBV6-2 or TRBV6-3 and J usage is TRBJ2-5, with 8 positions matching TRBD2. The CDR3 spans 16 residues. Trimming took 3 bases from V and 1 from J; bases not matched to a gene: 7. From germline, CDR1 is MNHEY and CDR2 SVGEGT. The CDR3 region is CASSYVGLGRQETQYF. CDR3 sequence (DNA): TGTGCCAGCAGTTATGTGGGACTAGGACGCCAAGAGACCCAGTACTTC.

The table lists this clonotype with a few counts. The chain uses TRBV12-3 or TRBV12-4 and TRBJ2-5; the match to TRBD1 covers 7 bases. The V and J ends lost 4 bases and 3 bases, in that order; junction bases with no gene match: 8. This CDR3 has 15 amino acids. In DNA form, the CDR3 reads TGTGCCAGCAGTTCCCTGGGACAGCGAAAAGAGACCCAGTACTTC. Translating it yields CASSSLGQRKETQYF.

In its sample, this clonotype was seen a few times. The chain couples TRBV18 to TRBJ1-3; 7 nucleotides line up with TRBD1. The CDR3 is 15 residues long. The junction had 4 bases not matched to a gene; V was cut back by 1 base and J by 4 bases. Germline V gene sequence: CDR1 KGHSH, CDR2 LQKENI. The CDR3 loop reads CASSPLSGQGNTIYF. The CDR3 DNA is TGTGCCAGCTCACCACTATCGGGACAGGGAAACACCATATATTTT. Complete variable domain (other parts from reference TRBV18 and TRBJ1-3): NAGVMQNPRHLVRRRGQEARLRCSPMKGHSHVYWYRQLPEEGLKFMVYLQKENIIDESGMPKERFSAEFPKEGPSILRIQQVVRGDSAAYFCASSPLSGQGNTIYFGEGSWLTVV.

This clonotype came up many times. The rearrangement uses TRBV5-6 and TRBJ2-1; D ambiguous. Trimming took 3 bases from V and 2 from J, leaving 9 bases between them. The CDR3 contains 14 residues. The germline V gene encodes CDR1 SGHDT and CDR2 YYEEEE. CDR3 DNA sequence: TGTGCCAGCAGCTCTGTAGGTCCCTACAATGAGCAGTTCTTC. Translated: CASSSVGPYNEQFF.

This clonotype showed up just a few times. The chain has TRBV28 and TRBJ2-7, with a tentative D call TRBD2 (6 bases). CDR3 size: 16 residues. Trimming removed 6 bases at V and 2 bases at J, with 20 bases between. CDR1 and CDR2 (germline): MDHEN, SYDVKM. The CDR3 spells CASRTTGTSVTYEQYF. In DNA form, the CDR3 reads TGTGCCAGCAGAACCACCGGGACTTCCGTTACCTACGAGCAGTACTTC.

This clonotype appeared a few times. V and J are TRBV29-1 and TRBJ2-7, with a tentative D call TRBD1 (6 bases). CDR1 and CDR2 from the germline V gene are SQVTM and ANQGSEA. The CDR3 runs to 15 residues. V was cut by 4 bases and J by 1 base, with 17 bases left in between. The CDR3 bases are TGCAGCGTTGGTACCCGAGGACAGAATTCCTACGAGCAGTACTTC. Amino acid sequence: CSVGTRGQNSYEQYF.

This chain links TRBV7-2 with TRBJ2-5, with 8 bases that match TRBD1. The trim removed 4 bases at V and 2 bases at J, leaving 12 bases unmatched. In germline, CDR1 is SGHTA, CDR2 FQGNSA. This CDR3 is 17 amino acids long. The CDR3 reads CASSWWTDRVGQETQYF. The CDR3 DNA is TGTGCCAGCAGCTGGTGGACGGACAGGGTAGGACAAGAGACCCAGTACTTC.

This clonotype was observed at least ten times. The CDR3 coding sequence is TGTGCCAGCAGTGTTAATGAAAAACTGTTTTTT. This gives the protein CASSVNEKLFF. This sequence joins TRBV12-3 or TRBV12-4 and TRBJ1-4; the D is unclear. The V end lost 5 bases, the J end lost 4 bases, and 2 bases lay between the germline ends. The CDR3 is 11 amino acids.

Ten or more counts support this clonotype. J is TRBJ1-5 and V is TRBV27, with D maybe TRBD1 (6 bases). With 0 bases removed from V and 3 bases from J, the gap between germline ends came to 12 bases. The CDR3 covers 16 residues. Germline CDR1 and CDR2: MNHEY and SMNVEV (reference sequence). Here the CDR3 DNA reads TGTGCCAGCAGTTTATCGGGCAGGGGACCCAATCAGCCCCAGCATTTT. Its translation: CASSLSGRGPNQPQHF.

V and J are TRBV27 and TRBJ2-5; a weak D match, TRBD2 (6 bases). Germline V gene sequence: CDR1 MNHEY, CDR2 SMNVEV (reference sequence). The V end was cut by 7 bases, the J end by 2 bases, with 23 bases between. The CDR3 is 17 residues long. The CDR3 DNA sequence: TGTGCCAGCAAAGGGGAGGTTTCGGGGTTGGGGCAAGAGACCCAGTACTTC. This gives the protein CASKGEVSGLGQETQYF.

This clonotype was seen just once. The chain combines TRBV2 with TRBJ2-1; D ambiguous. The germline V and J ends were trimmed by 3 bases and 10 bases, with 7 bases remaining between them. Germline V lookup: CDR1 SNHLY, CDR2 FYNNEI. The CDR3 length is 11 residues. CDR3 residues: CASSDEWEQFF. The CDR3 DNA follows: TGTGCCAGCAGTGACGAGTGGGAGCAGTTCTTC.

In its sample, this clonotype was seen a few times. CDR3 sequence: CASRETRPGRYNEQFF. CDR3 nucleotide sequence: TGTGCCAGCAGAGAGACCAGACCGGGACGGTACAATGAGCAGTTCTTC. The chain has TRBV28 and TRBJ2-1, with D perhaps matching TRBD1 or TRBD2 (5 bases each). This CDR3 comprises 16 residues. Germline V gene lookup returns CDR1 MDHEN and CDR2 SYDVKM. Trimming took 6 bases from V and 4 from J, leaving 19 bases between them. The entire variable domain, with the rest obtained from reference TRBV28 and TRBJ2-1, is as follows: DVKVTQSSRYLVKRTGEKVFLECVQDMDHENMFWYRQDPGLGLRLIYFSYDVKMKEKGDIPEGYSVSREKKERFSLILESASTNQTSMYLCASRETRPGRYNEQFFGPGTRLTVL.

This clonotype has more than one count but fewer than ten. The gene calls are TRBV7-3 and TRBJ2-1; D is possibly TRBD2 (6 bases). The germline gives CDR1 SGHTA, CDR2 FQGTGA. The CDR3 consists of 15 residues. The V and J ends lost 2 bases and 5 bases respectively, with 13 bases between them. CDR3 residues: CASSLWLASDNEQFF. CDR3 nucleotides: TGTGCCAGCAGCTTATGGCTGGCTAGCGACAATGAGCAGTTCTTC.

This clonotype was seen more than once but under ten times. The chain is built from TRBV20-1 and TRBJ2-1, with D unresolved. Trimming removed 3 bases at V and 2 bases at J, with 14 bases between. This CDR3 region has 15 residues. CDR1 and CDR2 from the germline V gene are DFQATT and SNEGSKA (reference sequence). This CDR3 reads CSASNYPITYNEQFF. In DNA, the CDR3 is TGCAGTGCTAGTAACTACCCAATAACCTACAATGAGCAGTTCTTC.

This clonotype came up many times. This chain's CDR3 is CSAPGTGGYEQYF. CDR3 bases: TGCAGTGCTCCCGGGACTGGGGGCTACGAGCAGTACTTC. The V gene is TRBV20-1, the J gene TRBJ2-7; D possibly corresponds to TRBD2 (6 bases). The CDR3 consists of 13 residues. The germline V gene has CDR1 DFQATT and CDR2 SNEGSKA (reference sequence). The V gene lost 5 bases and the J gene lost 3 bases, with 14 bases spanning the gap.

V is TRBV6-5 and J is TRBJ2-1, with a tentative D call TRBD2 (5 bases). V lost 4 bases, J lost 1 base, and 11 bases lay in between. The CDR3 length is 15 residues. Looked up from germline, CDR1 is MNHEY and CDR2 is SVGAGI. CDR3 in amino acids: CASSSPDSSYNEQFF. CDR3 coding DNA: TGTGCCAGCAGTTCCCCGGACTCTTCCTACAATGAGCAGTTCTTC.

The chain carries TRBV12-3 or TRBV12-4 and TRBJ2-1; TRBD2 matches at 8 bases. CDR3 length: 15 residues. Trimming at V came to 1 base and at J to 6 bases, leaving 5 bases not matched to a gene. CDR3 in DNA: TGTGCCAGCAGTTTAGTGAGCCTAGCGGGCAATGAGCAGTTCTTC. Translating gives CASSLVSLAGNEQFF.

In this sample, this clonotype turned up a few times. This chain uses TRBV20-1 with TRBJ1-5, with D possibly TRBD1 on 6 matching bases. CDR3 length: 16 amino acids. V lost 5 bases and J 5 bases, leaving 22 bases between the germline ends. Germline assignment: CDR1 DFQATT and CDR2 SNEGSKA (reference sequence). CDR3 loop: CSAGRGAGIRDQPQHF. CDR3 nucleotides: TGCAGTGCTGGGAGGGGGGCAGGGATAAGGGATCAGCCCCAGCATTTT.